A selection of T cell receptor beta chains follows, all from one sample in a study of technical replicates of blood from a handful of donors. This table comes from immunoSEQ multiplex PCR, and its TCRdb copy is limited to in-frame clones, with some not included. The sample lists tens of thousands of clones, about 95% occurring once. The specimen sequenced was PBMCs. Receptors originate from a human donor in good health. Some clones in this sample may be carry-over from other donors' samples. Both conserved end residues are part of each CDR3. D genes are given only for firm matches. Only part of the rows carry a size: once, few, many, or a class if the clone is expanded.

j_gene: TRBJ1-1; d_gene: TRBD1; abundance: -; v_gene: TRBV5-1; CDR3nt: TGCGCCAGCAGCTTGCAGGCAGGGGGCGCGAACACTGAAGCTTTCTTT; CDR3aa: CASSLQAGGANTEAFF
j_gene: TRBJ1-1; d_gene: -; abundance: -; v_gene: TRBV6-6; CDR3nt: TGTGCCAGCAAGGGGTCAGCCCGGGGGAGAACTGAAGCTTTCTTT; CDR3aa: CASKGSARGRTEAFF
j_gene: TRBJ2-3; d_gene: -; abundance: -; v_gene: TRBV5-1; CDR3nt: TGCGCCAGCAGCGAGCCGGGCTGGGAGGCAGATACGCAGTATTTT; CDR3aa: CASSEPGWEADTQYF
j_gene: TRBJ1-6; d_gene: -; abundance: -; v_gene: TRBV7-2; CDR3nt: TGTGCCAGCAGCCTTCTGGGACATAGCTCACCCCTCCACTTT; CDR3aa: CASSLLGHSSPLHF
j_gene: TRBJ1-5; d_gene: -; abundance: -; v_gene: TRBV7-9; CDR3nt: TGTGCCAGCGGGACAAATAGCAATCAGCCCCAGCATTTT; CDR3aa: CASGTNSNQPQHF
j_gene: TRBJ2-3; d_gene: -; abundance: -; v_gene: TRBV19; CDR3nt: TGTGCCAGTAGGGAGGGATCCCGCGCAGATACGCAGTATTTT; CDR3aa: CASREGSRADTQYF
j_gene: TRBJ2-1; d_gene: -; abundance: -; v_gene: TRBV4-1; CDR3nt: TGCGCCAGCAGCCAAGACCCCGGGACTCGTGAGCAGTTCTTC; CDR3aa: CASSQDPGTREQFF
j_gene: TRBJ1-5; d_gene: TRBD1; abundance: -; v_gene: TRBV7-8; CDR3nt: TGTGCCAGCAGCTTTAACAGGGGTTCCAATCAGCCCCAGCATTTT; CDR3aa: CASSFNRGSNQPQHF
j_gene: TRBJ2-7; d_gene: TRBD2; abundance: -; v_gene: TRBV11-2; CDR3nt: TGTGCCAGCAGCCCCAACTCTAATCTTGGAGCGGGAGAGCAGTACTTC; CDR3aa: CASSPNSNLGAGEQYF
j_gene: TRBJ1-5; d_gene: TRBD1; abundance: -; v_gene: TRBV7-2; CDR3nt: TGTGCCAGCAGCCGGACAGGGTTCGGGCAGCCCCAGCATTTT; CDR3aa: CASSRTGFGQPQHF
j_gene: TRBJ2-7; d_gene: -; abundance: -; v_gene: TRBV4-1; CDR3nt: TGCGCCAGCAGCCAAGATACAACGGGAGAGCAGTACTTC; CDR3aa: CASSQDTTGEQYF
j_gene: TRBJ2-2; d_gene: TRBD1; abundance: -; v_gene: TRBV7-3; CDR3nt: TGTGCCAGCAGCATACAGGGGCCGAACACCGGGGAGCTGTTTTTT; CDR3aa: CASSIQGPNTGELFF
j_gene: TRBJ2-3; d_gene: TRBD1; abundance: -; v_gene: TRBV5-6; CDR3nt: TGTGCCAGCAGCTTAGAGGACAGGGAGGATACGCAGTATTTT; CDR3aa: CASSLEDREDTQYF
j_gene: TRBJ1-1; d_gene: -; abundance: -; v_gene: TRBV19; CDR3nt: TGTGCCAGTAGTATAAGACAGCCGAACACTGAAGCTTTCTTT; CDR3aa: CASSIRQPNTEAFF
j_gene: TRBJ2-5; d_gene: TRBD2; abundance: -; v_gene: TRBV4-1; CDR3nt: TGCGCCAGCAGCCAAGATTTCGGCGGGGGGGCTGGAGAGACCCAGTACTTC; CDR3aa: CASSQDFGGGAGETQYF
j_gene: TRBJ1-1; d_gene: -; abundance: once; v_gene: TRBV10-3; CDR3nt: TGTGCCATCAGTGTACAGGGCATGAACACTGAAGCTTTCTTT; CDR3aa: CAISVQGMNTEAFF
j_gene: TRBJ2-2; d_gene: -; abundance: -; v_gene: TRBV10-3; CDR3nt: TGTGCCATCAGACCGCAGGGTCCCGGGGAGCTGTTTTTT; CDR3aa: CAIRPQGPGELFF
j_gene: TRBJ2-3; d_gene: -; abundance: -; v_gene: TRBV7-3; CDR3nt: TGTGCCAGCAGCTTATCGCCGGGGGTGGGCACAGATACGCAGTATTTT; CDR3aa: CASSLSPGVGTDTQYF
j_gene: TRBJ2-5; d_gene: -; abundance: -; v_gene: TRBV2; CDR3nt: TGTGCCAGCAGTGAGAGGCGGGGCGGAGAGACCCAGTACTTC; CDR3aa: CASSERRGGETQYF
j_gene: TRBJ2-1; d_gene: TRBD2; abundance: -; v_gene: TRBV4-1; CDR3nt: TGCGCCAGCAGCCTTGGGGCTAGCGGGGGGGTCCTCTACAATGAGCAGTTCTTC; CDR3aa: CASSLGASGGVLYNEQFF
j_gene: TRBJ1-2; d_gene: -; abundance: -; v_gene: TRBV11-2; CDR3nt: TGTGCCAGCAGCTTAACAGGGAACGGCTACACCTTC; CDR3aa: CASSLTGNGYTF
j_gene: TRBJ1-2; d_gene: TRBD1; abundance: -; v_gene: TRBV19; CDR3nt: TGTGCCAGTAGTATGGGACAGGTTAACTATGGCTACACCTTC; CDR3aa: CASSMGQVNYGYTF
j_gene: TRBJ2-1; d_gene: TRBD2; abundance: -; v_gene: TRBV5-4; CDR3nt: TGTGCCAGCAGCTTCAAGACTAGCGGGAGTAATGAGCAGTTCTTC; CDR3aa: CASSFKTSGSNEQFF
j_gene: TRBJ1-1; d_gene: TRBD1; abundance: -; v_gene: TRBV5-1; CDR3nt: TGCGCCAGCAGCTTGGATGACAGGGTAACTGAAGCTTTCTTT; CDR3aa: CASSLDDRVTEAFF
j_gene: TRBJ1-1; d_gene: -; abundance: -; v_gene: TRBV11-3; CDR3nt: TGTGCCAGCAGCTCACGAACAGATCCTAATGAAGCTTTCTTT; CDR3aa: CASSSRTDPNEAFF
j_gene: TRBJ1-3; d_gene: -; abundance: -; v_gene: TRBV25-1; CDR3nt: TGTGCCAGCAGTTATCCGGGAGGAAACACCATATATTTT; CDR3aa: CASSYPGGNTIYF
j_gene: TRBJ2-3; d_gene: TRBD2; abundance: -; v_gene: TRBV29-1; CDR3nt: TGCAGCGGAGGGGTTGCTAGCGGCACCCATACGCAGTATTTT; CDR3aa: CSGGVASGTHTQYF
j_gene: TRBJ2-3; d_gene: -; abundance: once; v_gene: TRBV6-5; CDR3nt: TGTGCCAGCAGTCGCCTGGGCCAGACAGATACGCAGTATTTT; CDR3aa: CASSRLGQTDTQYF
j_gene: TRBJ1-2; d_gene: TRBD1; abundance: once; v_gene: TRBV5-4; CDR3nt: TGTGCCAGCAGCCCCGACAGGGGAGGAGGCTACACCTTC; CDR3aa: CASSPDRGGGYTF
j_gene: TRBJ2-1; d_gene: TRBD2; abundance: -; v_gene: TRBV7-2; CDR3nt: TGTGCCAGCAGCCCAGCGGGAAGAAACTACAATGAGCAGTTCTTC; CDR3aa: CASSPAGRNYNEQFF
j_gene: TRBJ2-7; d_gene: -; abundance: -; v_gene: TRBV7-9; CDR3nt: TGTGCCAGCAGCTTAGGCTACGGGGAGCAGTACTTC; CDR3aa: CASSLGYGEQYF
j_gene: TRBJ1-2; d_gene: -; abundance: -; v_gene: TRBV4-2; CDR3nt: TGTGCCAGCAGCCAAGACAGGAGGGATATCTATGGCTACACCTTC; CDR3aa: CASSQDRRDIYGYTF
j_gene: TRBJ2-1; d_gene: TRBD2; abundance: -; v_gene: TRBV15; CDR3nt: TGTGCCACCAGCAGACTAGCGGGAGCTTACAATGAGCAGTTCTTC; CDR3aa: CATSRLAGAYNEQFF
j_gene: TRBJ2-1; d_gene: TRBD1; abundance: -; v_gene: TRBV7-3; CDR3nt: TGTGCCAGCAGCTCGACAGGGGATTACAATGAGCAGTTCTTC; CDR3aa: CASSSTGDYNEQFF
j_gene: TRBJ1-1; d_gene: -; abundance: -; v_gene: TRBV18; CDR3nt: TGTGCCAGCTCAACAGCGAACACTGAAGCTTTCTTT; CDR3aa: CASSTANTEAFF
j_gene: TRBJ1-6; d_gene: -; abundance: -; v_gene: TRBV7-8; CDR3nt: TGTGCCAGCAGCTTAGTCCAGGGTACCTATAATTCACCCCTCCACTTT; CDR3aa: CASSLVQGTYNSPLHF
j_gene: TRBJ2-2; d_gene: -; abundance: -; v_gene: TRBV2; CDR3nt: TGTGCCAGCAGGGGCACAGGGTACTCGAACACCGGGGAGCTGTTTTTT; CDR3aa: CASRGTGYSNTGELFF
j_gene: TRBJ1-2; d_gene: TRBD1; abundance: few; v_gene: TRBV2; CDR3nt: TGTGCCAGCAGTGAAGGGGGACAGGGCTACTATGGCTACACCTTC; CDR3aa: CASSEGGQGYYGYTF
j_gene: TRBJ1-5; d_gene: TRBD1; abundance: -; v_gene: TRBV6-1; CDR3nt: TGTGCCAGCAGTGAGAACTTGTGGGGGACAGGGAATAGTCAGCCCCAGCATTTT; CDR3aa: CASSENLWGTGNSQPQHF
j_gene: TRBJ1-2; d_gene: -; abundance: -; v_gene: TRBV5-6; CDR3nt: TGTGCCAGCAGCTCCATAGGGGTAGATCAAGGCTACACCTTC; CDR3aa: CASSSIGVDQGYTF
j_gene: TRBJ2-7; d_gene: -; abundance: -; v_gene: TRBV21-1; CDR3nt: TGTGCCAGCAGCAAATTCCCTAGCGGAAACTCCTACGAGCAGTACTTC; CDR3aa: CASSKFPSGNSYEQYF
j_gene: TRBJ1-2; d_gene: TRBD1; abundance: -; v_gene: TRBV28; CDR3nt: TGTGCCAGCAGCTCCGGACAGGCAAGCTTTAAGGATGGCTACACCTTC; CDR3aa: CASSSGQASFKDGYTF
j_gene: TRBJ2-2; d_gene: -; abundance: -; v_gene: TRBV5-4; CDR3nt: TGTGCCAGCAGCCCACTGGCGGGGAGCACCGGGGAGCTGTTTTTT; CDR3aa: CASSPLAGSTGELFF
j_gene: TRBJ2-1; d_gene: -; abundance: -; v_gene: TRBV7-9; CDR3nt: TGTGCCAGCAGCTTACTGGGCTCGCGAAATGAGCAGTTCTTC; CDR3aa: CASSLLGSRNEQFF
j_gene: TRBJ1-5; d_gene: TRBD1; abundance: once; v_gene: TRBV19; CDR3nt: TGTGCCAGTAGCCCTCTGAGACAGGGTAGCAATCAGCCCCAGCATTTT; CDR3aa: CASSPLRQGSNQPQHF
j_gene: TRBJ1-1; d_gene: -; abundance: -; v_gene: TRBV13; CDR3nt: TGTGCCAGCAGCCTGCCTAAGACTGAAGCTTTCTTT; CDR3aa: CASSLPKTEAFF
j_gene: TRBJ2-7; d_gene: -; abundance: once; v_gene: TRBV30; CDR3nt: TGTGCCTGGAGTGTAGGACTGGTCTCCTACGAGCAGTACTTC; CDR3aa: CAWSVGLVSYEQYF
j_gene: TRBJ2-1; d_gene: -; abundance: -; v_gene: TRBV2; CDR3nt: TGTGCCAGCAGTCCTGTTGGTGGTCGAGCCAATGAGCAGTTCTTC; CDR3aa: CASSPVGGRANEQFF
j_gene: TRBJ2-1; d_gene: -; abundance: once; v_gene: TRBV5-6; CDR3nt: TGTGCCAGCAGCTTAAGACTAGACTATTCCCTCTACAATGAGCAGTTCTTC; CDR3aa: CASSLRLDYSLYNEQFF
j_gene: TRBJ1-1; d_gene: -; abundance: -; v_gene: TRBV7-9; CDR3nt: TGTGCCAGCAGCCCGTGGGACTTCGGCTCAGAAGCTTTCTTT; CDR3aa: CASSPWDFGSEAFF